The rows below give T cell receptor beta chains drawn from one sample of a study of T cells in Graves' hyperthyroidism and ophthalmopathy. TCRdb reprocessed the multiplex PCR reads with MiXCR, giving one entry per CDR3 protein. The sample holds about 580,000 distinct CDR3 sequences; 40% to 55% are singletons and the top ten take more than 7.5%. The sample was peripheral blood or thyroid tissue (not recorded which). These receptors originate from a woman between 18 and 29 years old with Graves' hyperthyroidism. Each CDR3 is given with its conserved first and last residue.

j_call cdr3_length v_call cdr3_aa
TRBJ1-2 8 TRBV7-9 CASSSWVF
TRBJ2-7 13 TRBV7-8 CASSLGGHYEQYF
TRBJ1-6 13 TRBV7-2 CASSLESGSPLHF
TRBJ2-2 17 TRBV7-8 CASSLRQQTANTGELSW
TRBJ2-5 15 TRBV10-1 CASSQDEGAQETQYF
TRBJ1-2 14 TRBV29-1 CSVRAGQGYYGYTF
TRBJ1-2 14 TRBV7-9 CASRPDGTAYGYTF
TRBJ2-3 16 TRBV7-9 CASSPTSGRFADTQYF
TRBJ1-1 14 TRBV5-1 CASSLGRSNTEAFF
TRBJ1-5 16 TRBV5-8 CASSPTGSYSNQPQHF
TRBJ2-2 13 TRBV2 CASKARGTGELFF
TRBJ2-5 16 TRBV14 CASSQAGTGRSETQYF
TRBJ1-1 13 TRBV12-3/TRBV12-4 CASSGELNTEAFF
TRBJ1-1 13 TRBV6-1 CASSETTDTEAFF
TRBJ1-2 13 TRBV10-3 CAIGGPGGDGYTF
TRBJ1-3 17 TRBV4-2 CASSRLQGGRGGNTIYF
TRBJ2-7 12 TRBV6-1 CASRGATYEQYF
TRBJ2-6 17 TRBV15 CAAISESEGRGANVLTF
TRBJ2-7 18 TRBV18 CASSPPVDDPRPLYEQYF
TRBJ2-5 13 TRBV28 CASSLWDQETQYF
TRBJ2-7 11 TRBV29-1 CSVTTGREQYF
TRBJ2-3 15 TRBV20-1 CSARSAGTSAQTQYF
TRBJ1-5 15 TRBV6-6 CASSEEGLDNQSQHF
TRBJ1-5 14 TRBV6-1 CASSERGLDQPQHF
TRBJ1-4 14 TRBV20-1 CSAREQATNEKLFF
TRBJ1-2 15 TRBV15 CATTSYDRGRGGYTF
TRBJ2-7 15 TRBV18 CASSWGASGLGEQYF
TRBJ1-3 12 TRBV2 CARAGRVYTIYF
TRBJ2-1 13 TRBV20-1 CSARPVGVDEQFF
TRBJ2-5 13 TRBV29-1 CSVEAADQETQYF
TRBJ1-4 14 TRBV2 CASSDSHLNEKLFF
TRBJ2-7 13 TRBV24-1 CATSDWRGSEQYF
TRBJ1-5 17 TRBV4-1 CASSQLSGTGGNQPQHF
TRBJ2-2 13 TRBV6-4 CATGQGNTGELFF
TRBJ1-5 16 TRBV25-1 CASSELGTSMDQPQHF
TRBJ2-7 13 TRBV5-1 CASAGQSTYEQYF
TRBJ2-7 14 TRBV10-3 CASSYDRQTYEQYF
TRBJ2-5 15 TRBV4-3 CASSHDPGQGKTQYF
TRBJ1-4 20 TRBV20-1 CSARDLTGGGTRTTNEKLFF
TRBJ1-5 13 TRBV2 CASSLQGGYPQHF
TRBJ1-5 13 TRBV24-1 CATSVDGNQPQHF
TRBJ1-1 16 TRBV7-9 CASSQFGGLPNTEAFF
TRBJ1-5 13 TRBV12-3/TRBV12-4 CASSFSGTHYEHF
TRBJ2-1 14 TRBV7-2 CASSLGLGYNEQFF
TRBJ1-1 13 TRBV29-1 CSVQGQPNTEAFF
TRBJ2-7 13 TRBV7-2 CASSYGLAGEQYF
TRBJ1-5 15 TRBV24-1 CATSDINRGRDGEHF
TRBJ2-7 16 TRBV13 CASSSPGRGLSYEQYF
TRBJ1-6 14 TRBV24-1 CATSDGKTNSPLHF
TRBJ2-5 15 TRBV24-1 CATRGLAGRQGTQYF
. 13 TRBV7-9 CASSQEGWDEQFF
. 13 TRBV29-1 CSVLAGPSYEQYF
TRBJ1-2 13 TRBV6-1 CASSEWGSYGYTF
. 13 TRBV10-3 CATTGNSGGEQFF
TRBJ2-7 16 TRBV6-6 CASSRGLLAGGGEQYF
TRBJ1-1 14 TRBV7-9 CASSLEAGGTEAFF
TRBJ1-2 15 TRBV12-3/TRBV12-4 CASSPLQGTERSYTF
TRBJ1-1 14 TRBV7-9 CASSISGTSNEAFF
TRBJ2-7 14 TRBV2 CASRLRGPNYEQYF